The subject of this entry is one T cell receptor (beta chain). As yet, its antigen is unknown. These data belong to a study of T cell repertoires in cytomegalovirus infection. Study conclusions and caveats: HLA-C-restricted CMV-specific TCR beta clonotypes prevailed in the ex vivo response.

TCRdb independently ran MiXCR on the reads; one entry per CDR3 protein. This sample has approximately 170,000 distinct CDR3 sequences, with 17% found just once. J lost 8 bases, V lost 1 base, and 6 bases had no gene match. CDR1 MDHEN and CDR2 SYDVKM come from the germline V gene. This CDR3 has 15 residues. The clonotype originates from a human donor in good health (CMV status not recorded). Some clones in this sample may be carry-over from other donors' samples. Sequenced sample: CD8+ T cells from PBMCs. The rearrangement joins TRBV28 to TRBJ2-1, with 9 bases identical to TRBD2. CDR3 DNA sequence: TGTGCCAGCAGTTTATCACTAGCGGGTGCGTATGAGCAGTTCTTC. It specifies CASSLSLAGAYEQFF.